The rows below give T cell receptor beta chains drawn from one sample of a study of blood T cell repertoires in COVID-19. The table came from immunoSEQ multiplex PCR; TCRdb's copy has only in-frame clones and leaves some out. The sample comprises 90,000 to 150,000 clones, roughly 85% of which are singletons, and roughly a tenth rests with the top ten. The sequencing sample was made of peripheral blood. The receptor set was obtained from an elderly man with acute or convalescent COVID-19. Each CDR3 is given with its conserved first and last residue. The D gene is left open where the match is weak. Expanded clones are given a class, and other clones once, few, many or no size at all.

V gene	D gene	J gene	clone size	CDR3 protein	CDR3 DNA
TRBV29-1	.	TRBJ1-2	.	CSVDFEGSGYTF	TGCAGCGTTGATTTTGAGGGCTCTGGCTACACCTTC
TRBV5-4	TRBD1	TRBJ1-2	.	CASSLPGTGTVGYTF	TGTGCCAGCAGCCTACCCGGGACAGGGACAGTAGGCTACACCTTC
TRBV10-3	TRBD1	TRBJ1-6	.	CAISVGTGRDSPLHF	TGTGCCATCAGTGTGGGGACAGGGAGGGATTCACCCCTCCACTTT
TRBV6-5	.	TRBJ1-5	.	CASRADSNSNQPQHF	TGTGCCAGCAGAGCCGACAGTAATAGCAATCAGCCCCAGCATTTT
TRBV21-1	.	TRBJ1-3	.	CASRTKTVLGGNTIYF	TGTGCCAGCAGAACCAAGACAGTCCTGGGGGGAAACACCATATATTTT
TRBV19	.	TRBJ1-1	.	CASSIGGRMNTEAFF	TGTGCCAGTAGTATAGGGGGCAGGATGAACACTGAAGCTTTCTTT
TRBV6-1	TRBD2	TRBJ2-2	.	CASSDQLAGLNTGELFF	TGTGCCAGCAGTGACCAACTAGCGGGTCTGAACACCGGGGAGCTGTTTTTT
TRBV19	.	TRBJ1-1	once	CASSSQGLDTEAFF	TGTGCCAGTAGCTCCCAGGGTCTGGACACTGAAGCTTTCTTT
TRBV15	.	TRBJ2-2	.	CATSRDNGASGELFF	TGTGCCACCAGCAGAGATAATGGGGCTAGCGGGGAGCTGTTTTTT
TRBV7-3	.	TRBJ2-1	.	CASSLRYNEQFF	TGTGCCAGCAGCTTGCGGTACAATGAGCAGTTCTTC
TRBV6-5	TRBD1	TRBJ2-7	.	CASSSTTGVGRQYF	TGTGCCAGCAGTTCTACGACAGGGGTAGGACGGCAGTACTTC
TRBV5-1	.	TRBJ1-4	few	CASRVDNGYEKLFF	TGCGCCAGCAGGGTCGACAACGGTTATGAAAAACTGTTTTTT
TRBV18	.	TRBJ2-6	.	CASSVWTVTGANVLTF	TGTGCCAGCTCAGTATGGACAGTAACTGGGGCCAACGTCCTGACTTTC
TRBV5-1	.	TRBJ2-5	once	CASSLVAEVETQYF	TGCGCCAGCAGCTTGGTAGCGGAAGTGGAGACCCAGTACTTC
TRBV29-1	.	TRBJ2-3	.	CSVEDRTTAVYTQYF	TGCAGCGTTGAAGATAGGACAACCGCCGTATATACGCAGTATTTT
TRBV3-1/TRBV3-2	.	TRBJ2-7	.	CASSQTVGEQYF	TGTGCCAGCAGCCAGACAGTGGGTGAGCAGTACTTC